Included here is one T cell receptor (beta chain) sequence, with context. Per the study methods: Amplification from reference gene primers served as the basis for estimated nucleated cell counts. Measured with immunoSEQ multiplex PCR; TCRdb has only the in-frame clones, and not every one. Clone size and V and J calls were adopted from that table, with D and trimming inferred from the DNA. The sample contains fewer than 250,000 clones, over 80% of which appear only once. This CDR3 spans 16 amino acids. The age range of participants was about 18 to 90 years, with residence in about two dozen US areas. Participants had their cohort set by participant-reported clinical history. Each exposed participant met a COVID-19 case in the 2 weeks preceding study entry. This sample was taken from a study of blood T cell repertoires in COVID-19.

The specimen was PBMCs or T cells enriched from blood (not recorded which). This TCR came from a woman aged 25 to 39 who had been exposed to COVID-19. The chain joins TRBV21-1 to TRBJ1-5; the tabulated D call, TRBD1, remains unverified against the DNA. TRBV21-1 represents a pseudogene. The CDR3 DNA follows: TGTGCCAGTCTTCTAGGGGCGCTCTGGAGCAATCAGCCCCAGCATTTT. This codes for CASLLGALWSNQPQHF.